The rows below give T cell receptor beta chains drawn from one sample of a study of CD4+ T cells in melanoma. Libraries were prepared by immunoSEQ multiplex PCR; TCRdb keeps only in-frame clonotypes and omits some of them. The table records about 140,000 clones, 85% to 95% of them present only once. The receptor source for this set is a human donor with melanoma. Both conserved end residues are part of each CDR3. D genes are given only for firm matches. Size tells how often a clone was seen (once, few, many) or the class of an expanded clone, and some rows leave it out.

NA NA TRBJ1-1 TRBV2 CASTYLGTLNTEAFF TGTGCCAGCACCTATCTAGGGACACTGAACACTGAAGCTTTCTTT
NA NA TRBJ2-1 TRBV9 CASSPQIYNEQFF TGTGCCAGCAGCCCACAGATTTACAATGAGCAGTTCTTC
TRBD1 NA TRBJ1-4 TRBV9 CASSAGTGGLGEKLFF TGTGCCAGCAGTGCCGGGACAGGGGGGTTAGGGGAAAAACTGTTTTTT
TRBD2 once TRBJ2-7 TRBV25-1 CASTARASGGPEQYF TGTGCCAGCACCGCCCGGGCTAGCGGGGGGCCCGAGCAGTACTTC
TRBD1 NA TRBJ2-2 TRBV6-6 CASTRQGSHGELFF TGTGCCAGCACCCGACAGGGGAGCCACGGGGAGCTGTTTTTT
NA NA TRBJ2-2 TRBV7-2 CASSLDSSRPGELFF TGTGCCAGCAGCTTGGACTCCTCGAGGCCCGGGGAGCTGTTTTTT
TRBD1 NA TRBJ1-2 TRBV28 CASGGQGTDGYGYTF TGTGCCAGTGGGGGACAGGGTACTGACGGGTATGGCTACACCTTC
NA NA TRBJ1-4 TRBV5-1 CASSLGGTNEKLFF TGCGCCAGCAGCTTGGGGGGGACTAATGAAAAACTGTTTTTT
TRBD1 NA TRBJ2-7 TRBV13 CASSRQGVRDEQYF TGTGCCAGCAGCCGACAGGGGGTTCGCGACGAGCAGTACTTC
TRBD1 once TRBJ2-6 TRBV6-5 CASSLDRSGANVLTF TGTGCCAGCAGTTTGGACAGGTCCGGGGCCAACGTCCTGACTTTC
NA NA TRBJ1-5 TRBV27 CASSLFGGGVGNQPQHF TGTGCCAGCAGCCTCTTTGGGGGGGGTGTGGGAAATCAGCCCCAGCATTTT
NA NA TRBJ1-1 TRBV5-4 CASSRDGNSEAFF TGTGCCAGCAGCCGCGACGGTAACTCTGAAGCTTTCTTT
NA NA TRBJ2-5 TRBV5-1 CASSLTGSETQYF TGCGCCAGCAGCTTGACAGGGTCCGAGACCCAGTACTTC
NA once TRBJ1-5 TRBV29-1 CSVAPQGTLGPQHF TGCAGCGTGGCCCCTCAGGGGACGTTGGGACCCCAGCATTTT
TRBD1 NA TRBJ2-5 TRBV2 CASRGRGRQETQYF TGTGCCAGCAGAGGCAGGGGGCGCCAAGAGACCCAGTACTTC
NA NA TRBJ2-2 TRBV11-2 CASSFFSGDSGRELFF TGTGCCAGCAGCTTTTTCTCTGGAGATTCCGGCCGGGAGCTGTTTTTT
TRBD1 NA TRBJ2-1 TRBV11-1 CASRSDRGDGMREQFF TGTGCCAGCAGGAGCGACAGGGGAGACGGCATGAGGGAGCAGTTCTTC
TRBD2 NA TRBJ2-3 TRBV30 CAWAGLAGASAGWDTQYF TGTGCCTGGGCGGGACTAGCGGGGGCGTCAGCCGGGTGGGATACGCAGTATTTT
NA NA TRBJ1-1 TRBV5-4 CASSLSEVNTEAFF TGTGCCAGCAGCCTTTCTGAGGTGAACACTGAAGCTTTCTTT
NA NA TRBJ1-3 TRBV4-1 CASSQVGGVAGNTIYF TGCGCCAGCAGCCAAGTCGGGGGTGTCGCTGGAAACACCATATATTTT
NA NA TRBJ1-5 TRBV6-1 CASSGRTVNQPQHF TGTGCCAGCTCGGGCAGGACAGTGAATCAGCCCCAGCATTTT
TRBD1 NA TRBJ1-2 TRBV30 CAWSGTGVYGYTF TGTGCCTGGAGTGGGACAGGGGTCTATGGCTACACCTTC
NA NA TRBJ2-5 TRBV21-1 CASSKPAGGRETQYF TGTGCCAGCAGCAAACCAGCGGGGGGGCGAGAGACCCAGTACTTC
NA NA TRBJ2-5 TRBV5-1 CASSLETGEETQYF TGCGCCAGCAGCTTGGAGACAGGAGAAGAGACCCAGTACTTC
NA NA TRBJ1-1 TRBV5-1 CASSFEGDTEAFF TGCGCCAGCAGCTTTGAGGGCGACACTGAAGCTTTCTTT
NA NA TRBJ1-4 TRBV2 CASSVPGSEPTNEKLFF TGTGCCAGCAGTGTACCCGGGTCAGAACCAACTAATGAAAAACTGTTTTTT
NA NA TRBJ1-2 TRBV25-1 CASTKLGGVENSNGYTF TGTGCCAGCACTAAACTTGGGGGAGTGGAGAACTCTAATGGCTACACCTTC
NA NA TRBJ1-4 TRBV5-1 CASGPDGQQEKLFF TGCGCCAGCGGCCCGGATGGACAGCAGGAAAAACTGTTTTTT
NA NA TRBJ1-2 TRBV20-1 CSAAPHGYTF TGCAGTGCTGCCCCCCATGGCTACACCTTC
TRBD1 NA TRBJ1-5 TRBV30 CAWSVGTGGQPQHF TGTGCCTGGAGCGTCGGGACAGGGGGTCAGCCCCAGCATTTT
NA NA TRBJ1-2 TRBV10-3 CAISDSGYSGYGYTF TGTGCCATCAGTGATAGCGGGTATAGTGGCTATGGCTACACCTTC
TRBD2 NA TRBJ2-4 TRBV5-4 CASGPKGTSGGNIQYF TGTGCCAGCGGACCAAAAGGGACTAGCGGGGGAAACATTCAGTACTTC
TRBD1 NA TRBJ2-1 TRBV2 CASRRDRGPYEQFF TGTGCCAGCCGCCGGGACAGGGGGCCCTATGAGCAGTTCTTC
NA NA TRBJ2-7 TRBV5-1 CASSLFSKGNEQYF TGCGCCAGCAGCTTGTTTTCCAAGGGTAACGAGCAGTACTTC
TRBD2 once TRBJ2-5 TRBV2 CASSLQGGRIQETQYF TGTGCCAGCAGTCTTCAGGGAGGGAGGATCCAAGAGACCCAGTACTTC
NA NA TRBJ1-1 TRBV20-1 CSARAGTEAFF TGCAGTGCTAGAGCTGGCACTGAAGCTTTCTTT
NA NA TRBJ2-1 TRBV5-1 CASSLALASNEQFF TGCGCCAGCAGCTTGGCGCTAGCGTCCAATGAGCAGTTCTTC
TRBD1 NA TRBJ2-7 TRBV5-1 CASSKIGTGGFEQYF TGCGCCAGCAGTAAAATCGGGACAGGGGGTTTCGAGCAGTACTTC
NA once TRBJ2-7 TRBV6-5 CASSPSLWGYEQYF TGTGCCAGCAGCCCGTCGCTATGGGGATACGAGCAGTACTTC
NA NA TRBJ1-1 TRBV18 CASSPQWTQNTEAFF TGTGCCAGCTCACCACAGTGGACACAGAACACTGAAGCTTTCTTT
NA NA TRBJ2-5 TRBV29-1 CSDMDSTETQYF TGCAGCGACATGGACAGTACAGAGACCCAGTACTTC
TRBD1 NA TRBJ1-6 TRBV5-6 CASSLKTGMGSPLHF TGTGCCAGCAGCTTGAAGACAGGGATGGGGTCACCCCTCCACTTT
NA NA TRBJ1-2 TRBV6-5 CASRPANNYGYTF TGTGCCAGCAGACCGGCCAATAACTATGGCTACACCTTC
TRBD1 NA TRBJ1-1 TRBV15 CATSRDPRGLGTEAFF TGTGCCACCAGCAGAGACCCTAGGGGGCTCGGCACTGAAGCTTTCTTT
NA NA TRBJ1-4 TRBV2 CASSETGLREKLFF TGTGCCAGCAGCGAAACAGGGCTCCGGGAAAAACTGTTTTTT
TRBD2 NA TRBJ2-1 TRBV5-1 CASSSRLAGRGEQFF TGCGCCAGCAGTTCTCGACTAGCGGGGCGGGGTGAGCAGTTCTTC
TRBD1 NA TRBJ2-7 TRBV6-5 CASSEDDRGLKQYF TGTGCCAGCAGTGAAGACGACAGGGGTCTGAAGCAGTACTTC
NA NA TRBJ2-1 TRBV9 CASSKEGSYNEQFF TGTGCCAGCAGCAAGGAAGGCTCCTACAATGAGCAGTTCTTC
NA NA TRBJ2-6 TRBV29-1 CSVEEKTGLAGANVLTF TGCAGCGTTGAAGAGAAAACAGGGCTTGCCGGGGCCAACGTCCTGACTTTC
TRBD1 NA TRBJ2-2 TRBV18 CASSPSTGAAGELFF TGTGCCAGCTCACCCTCGACAGGGGCCGCCGGGGAGCTGTTTTTT
NA NA TRBJ1-2 TRBV18 CASSPPEHGTYGYTF TGTGCCAGCTCACCACCAGAACACGGAACCTATGGCTACACCTTC
NA NA TRBJ2-3 TRBV7-9 CASSLGGRGDTQYF TGTGCCAGCAGCTTAGGGGGCAGGGGTGATACGCAGTATTTT
NA NA TRBJ1-5 TRBV5-8 CASSVRQDINNQPQHF TGTGCCAGCAGCGTTAGGCAGGATATTAACAATCAGCCCCAGCATTTT
TRBD1 NA TRBJ1-1 TRBV30 CAWRKGQGTMNTEAFF TGTGCCTGGAGAAAGGGACAGGGCACTATGAACACTGAAGCTTTCTTT
NA NA TRBJ1-2 TRBV19 CASSGDVYGYTF TGTGCCAGTAGTGGGGACGTCTATGGCTACACCTTC
TRBD1 NA TRBJ2-5 TRBV5-1 CASSPQTGGQETQYF TGCGCCAGCAGCCCTCAAACAGGGGGCCAAGAGACCCAGTACTTC
NA NA TRBJ2-5 TRBV9 CASNLRSAQETQYF TGTGCCAGCAACCTTAGGTCGGCCCAAGAGACCCAGTACTTC
NA NA TRBJ2-5 TRBV7-3 CASSSGLAPYF TGTGCCAGCAGCTCCGGACTTGCCCCTTACTTC
NA once TRBJ2-5 TRBV11-2 CASSLYGGAQETQYF TGTGCCAGCAGCTTATATGGGGGGGCCCAAGAGACCCAGTACTTC